These 22 T cell receptor beta chains were all obtained from the same sample, sequenced in a study of T cells in Graves' hyperthyroidism and ophthalmopathy. The investigators amplified TCR beta CDR3 regions from RNA transcripts. Researchers ran a first-round RT-PCR on the TCR CDR3 using the HTBI primer set. TCRdb redid the calling of the multiplex PCR reads with MiXCR, one entry per CDR3 protein. The sample has under 600,000 distinct CDR3 sequences; 16% are singletons. The sequenced sample was blood. Receptors were obtained from a woman in her thirties or forties with Graves' ophthalmopathy.

The genes are TRBV7-2 and TRBJ2-3; 16 bases are a match to TRBD2. This CDR3 has 22 amino acids. Per the germline V gene, CDR1 is SGHTA and CDR2 is FQGNSA. J was trimmed by 4 bases and V by 0 bases; bases with no gene match: 16. The CDR3 nucleotides are TGTGCCAGCAGCTTAGCGCGCTCCGGCTTCGGGACTAGCGGGAGGGCCTCAGATACGCAGTATTTT. Amino acid sequence: CASSLARSGFGTSGRASDTQYF.

This clonotype has just a few counts. V usage is TRBV5-1 and J usage is TRBJ2-1; 8 positions agree with TRBD1. Germline CDR1 SGHRS, CDR2 YFSETQ. The CDR3 runs to 15 residues. J gave up 3 bases and V 4 bases, and 6 bases lay outside the gene matches. The CDR3 spells CASSGGQAIYNEQFF. DNA of the CDR3: TGCGCCAGCAGCGGGGGACAGGCGATCTACAATGAGCAGTTCTTC.

This rearrangement joins TRBV4-1 to TRBJ2-1; 16 nucleotides line up with TRBD2. With V trimmed by 4 bases and J by 0 bases, 9 bases remained unmatched. Germline CDR1 is MGHRA and CDR2 is YSYEKL. CDR3 length equals 20 residues. CDR3 sequence reads: CASSPASGTSGGGSYNEQFF. For the CDR3, the DNA is TGCGCCAGCAGCCCCGCCTCCGGGACTAGCGGGGGGGGCTCCTACAATGAGCAGTTCTTC.

This rearrangement joins TRBV10-2 to TRBJ1-3; TRBD1 matches at 7 bases. The CDR3 spans 14 residues. The trim removed 2 bases at V and 3 bases at J, leaving 1 base unmatched. Germline V lookup: CDR1 WSHSY, CDR2 SAAADI. The CDR3 loop is CASSERQGGNTIYF. As DNA, the CDR3 is TGCGCCAGCAGTGAGCGACAGGGTGGAAACACCATATATTTT.

This clonotype was counted ten times or more. The chain has TRBV20-1 and TRBJ2-1, with 7 bases identical to TRBD2. The CDR3 is 12 residues long. After removal of 6 bases from V and 6 bases from J, the junction contained 5 bases not matched to a gene. The germline V gene encodes CDR1 DFQATT and CDR2 SNEGSKA (reference sequence). The CDR3 bases are TGCAGTGCCCAGACTAGCATCAATGAGCAGTTCTTC. This translates into CSAQTSINEQFF.

The chain has TRBV3-1 and TRBJ2-7; the D is unclear. CDR1 is LGHDT, CDR2 YNNKEL, per germline (reference sequence). The CDR3 loop spans 15 amino acids. V lost 1 base and J 5 bases, leaving 15 bases between the germline ends. The CDR3 bases are TGTGCCAGCAGCCAAGGCAGTAGCCTGAGCGACGAGCAGTACTTC. As protein: CASSQGSSLSDEQYF.

This clonotype was seen ten or more times. The chain carries TRBV7-8 and TRBJ1-3; D call uncertain. The germline V gene has CDR1 SGHVS and CDR2 FQNEAQ. Trimming cost V 5 bases and J 4 bases, with 18 bases left between them. This CDR3 contains 16 residues. CDR3 DNA: TGTGCCAGCAGCATAACGATCTCTGTAACAGGAAACACCATATATTTT. It is translated as CASSITISVTGNTIYF.

This clonotype was detected many times. The rearrangement joins TRBV10-2 to TRBJ2-7; D is unclear. Trimming pared 3 bases from V and 2 bases from J, leaving 17 bases between. The CDR3 loop spans 16 amino acids. CDR1 WSHSY and CDR2 SAAADI come from the germline V gene. CDR3 loop: CASSDVRRTPTYEQYF. DNA for the CDR3: TGCGCCAGCAGTGACGTAAGGCGGACCCCGACCTACGAGCAGTACTTC.

The V gene is TRBV19, the J gene TRBJ2-3; tentatively, D is TRBD1 or TRBD2 (5 bases each). CDR3 size: 14 residues. V lost 10 bases, J lost 1 base, and 15 bases lay in between. CDR1 and CDR2 from the germline V gene are LNHDA and SQIVND (reference sequence). CDR3 protein: CATKDGGRTDTQYF. DNA for the CDR3: TGTGCCACCAAAGATGGGGGTCGCACAGATACGCAGTATTTT.

The chain combines TRBV4-1 with TRBJ2-2; weak D call: TRBD2 (5 bases). V dropped 1 base and J dropped 7 bases, with 16 bases sitting between them. This CDR3 is built from 16 residues. Germline V gene sequence: CDR1 MGHRA, CDR2 YSYEKL. This chain's CDR3 is CASSQAPAVSSGELFF. The CDR3 bases are TGCGCCAGCAGCCAAGCCCCAGCGGTCTCCAGCGGGGAGCTGTTTTTT.

This clonotype came up many times. This chain links TRBV6-1 with TRBJ2-1, with TRBD2 matching 14 bases. The CDR3 sequence is 18 residues long. V lost 7 bases, J lost 2 bases, and 10 bases stayed unmatched. Germline V CDR1 and CDR2: MNHNS, SASEGT. CDR3 amino acids: CASTPGLAGGSTYNEQFF. The CDR3 DNA reads as TGTGCCAGCACCCCAGGACTAGCGGGAGGTTCTACCTACAATGAGCAGTTCTTC.

This clonotype was counted at least ten times. The CDR3 loop reads CASRGYTTSYEQYF. For the CDR3, the DNA is TGTGCCAGTCGTGGATACACGACCTCCTACGAGCAGTACTTC. The chain uses TRBV28 and TRBJ2-7; D not certain. Trimming left V 9 bases short and J 0 bases short, with 15 bases between. The CDR3 runs 14 residues. Germline loops: CDR1 MDHEN, CDR2 SYDVKM.

J is TRBJ1-1 and V is TRBV6-5; 7 bases agree with TRBD1. This CDR3 region has 14 residues. Losses at the gene ends were 4 bases for V and 7 bases for J; bases not matched to a gene: 9. Germline V gene lookup returns CDR1 MNHEY and CDR2 SVGAGI. This CDR3 reads CASSFSGGGDEAFF. The CDR3 DNA reads as TGTGCCAGCAGTTTCTCAGGGGGGGGCGATGAAGCTTTCTTT.

The table lists this clonotype with many counts. The chain carries TRBV5-1 and TRBJ2-1, with 7 nucleotides matching TRBD2. Germline values: CDR1 SGHRS, CDR2 YFSETQ. The CDR3 is made up of 16 amino acids. V lost 1 base, J lost 5 bases, and 9 bases stayed unmatched. The CDR3 DNA follows: TGCGCCAGCAGCTTGAAGAGCGGGACGGGTGACAATGAGCAGTTCTTC. Translation: CASSLKSGTGDNEQFF.

This chain joins TRBV6-1 and TRBJ1-3; weak D call: TRBD1 (5 bases). The germline V and J ends were trimmed by 6 bases and 2 bases, with 14 bases remaining between them. Germline V gene lookup returns CDR1 MNHNS and CDR2 SASEGT. This CDR3 has 15 residues. DNA for the CDR3: TGTGCCAGCAGCGCTTACCAGGGACCTGGAAACACCATATATTTT. Its translation: CASSAYQGPGNTIYF.

This clonotype was observed a handful of times. The chain recombines TRBV5-1 with TRBJ2-1, with 9 bases matching TRBD1. The germline V gene encodes CDR1 SGHRS and CDR2 YFSETQ. V lost 2 bases and J lost 3; bases outside the gene matches: 3. CDR3 length: 15 amino acids. The CDR3 here is CASSFETGGYNEQFF. CDR3 sequence (DNA): TGCGCCAGCAGCTTCGAGACAGGGGGCTACAATGAGCAGTTCTTC.

The chain links TRBV12-3 or TRBV12-4 to TRBJ2-7, with TRBD1 matching over 11 bases. This CDR3 is 16 amino acids long. The V gene end was trimmed by 1 base and the J gene end by 4 bases; junction bases not matched to a gene: 6. CDR3 protein: CASSLGGQGVLYEQYF. The DNA of the CDR3 is TGTGCCAGCAGTTTAGGGGGACAGGGGGTTTTGTACGAGCAGTACTTC.

The genes are TRBV4-1 and TRBJ2-2; 8 bases fit TRBD2. The CDR3 consists of 17 residues. Germline-derived CDR1 and CDR2 are MGHRA and YSYEKL. The V segment lost 4 bases and the J segment 4 bases; nucleotides outside the gene matches: 11. The CDR3 nucleotides read TGCGCCAGCAGCCTCTCGCCCGGGACTAGGGGCACCGGGGAGCTGTTTTTT. It codes for CASSLSPGTRGTGELFF.

This clonotype has just a few counts. The J gene is TRBJ1-5, the V gene TRBV6-2 or TRBV6-3; 7 bases match TRBD1. CDR1 is MNHEY, CDR2 SVGEGT, per germline. This CDR3 contains 21 residues. Losses at the gene ends were 2 bases for V and 1 base for J; bases not matched to a gene: 20. The CDR3 DNA sequence: TGTGCCAGCAGTTACCCAGCTCGAGCGACAGGGAGCGAGTGGAGCAATCAGCCCCAGCATTTT. Residues: CASSYPARATGSEWSNQPQHF.

The table lists this clonotype with many counts. This chain connects TRBV7-9 to TRBJ2-5; D ambiguous. There are 14 residues in the CDR3. Germline CDR1 reads SEHNR; CDR2 reads FQNEAQ (reference sequence). Trimming stripped 1 base from V and 4 bases from J, with 10 bases between. CDR3 nucleotide sequence: TGTGCCAGCAGCTTAGGTCGGTCTTTAGAGACCCAGTACTTC. Translating gives CASSLGRSLETQYF.

Ten or more counts support this clonotype. V is TRBV6-1 and J is TRBJ1-1, with unresolved D. The CDR3 spans 13 residues. Looked up from germline, CDR1 is MNHNS and CDR2 is SASEGT. Trimming stripped 8 bases from V and 5 bases from J, with 15 bases between. The CDR3 nucleotides read TGTGCCAGCCGCCACGTGGCGGGGACTGAAGCTTTCTTT. This sequence encodes CASRHVAGTEAFF.

This clonotype was counted between two and nine times. The rearrangement uses TRBV12-3 or TRBV12-4 and TRBJ2-7, with TRBD2 identical over 7 bases. The CDR3 is 13 residues long. The trim removed 7 bases at V and 3 bases at J, leaving 6 bases unmatched. The DNA for the CDR3 is TGTGCCAGCAAAATGGCGGGGGACTACGAGCAGTACTTC. It is translated as CASKMAGDYEQYF.